Below are 9 T cell receptor beta chains sequenced from a single sample in a study of blood T cell repertoires in COVID-19. Produced via immunoSEQ multiplex PCR; TCRdb's table is partial and in-frame only. This repertoire shows 200,000 to 300,000 clones, around 88% found once; its top ten account for over 1%. The source material was PBMCs or T cells enriched from blood (not recorded which). All receptors derive from a woman aged 40 to 50 with acute COVID-19.

As for this clone: The germline gene is not matched at one end of the junction; a read error may be the cause. The CDR3 protein is CASSLDRGALYTF. The CDR3, as DNA: TGTGCCAGCAGTTTAGACAGGGGCGCCCTCTACACCTTC. This chain links TRBV7-8 with TRBJ1-2; TRBD1 matches at 8 bases. Germline V gene lookup returns CDR1 SGHVS and CDR2 FQNEAQ. The length of the CDR3 is 13 residues.

This clone appeared a few times. The chain has TRBV19 and TRBJ2-7; TRBD1 matches at 9 bases. CDR3 length equals 13 residues. With 6 bases clipped from V and 4 bases from J, the junction kept 4 bases outside the gene matches. Per the germline V gene, CDR1 is LNHDA and CDR2 is SQIVND (reference sequence). The CDR3 region has the DNA TGTGCCAGTAGCTTCGACAGGGGGTACGAGCAGTACTTC. Translation gives CASSFDRGYEQYF.

V usage is TRBV2 and J usage is TRBJ2-1; TRBD2 matches at 13 bases. J was trimmed by 6 bases and V by 4 bases; bases with no gene match: 0. CDR3 size: 14 residues. Germline V CDR1 and CDR2: SNHLY, FYNNEI. The CDR3 protein is CASSGTSGSNEQFF. Here the CDR3 DNA reads TGTGCCAGCAGTGGGACTAGCGGGAGCAATGAGCAGTTCTTC.

This chain uses TRBV5-1 with TRBJ1-6; weak D call: TRBD1 (6 bases). Germline lookup yields CDR1 SGHRS and CDR2 YFSETQ. Trimming took off 2 bases at V and 6 bases at J, with 9 bases between the two ends. The CDR3 totals 14 residues. In DNA form, the CDR3 reads TGCGCCAGCAGCTTTCGAGGGGGTAATTCACCCCTCCACTTT. It encodes CASSFRGGNSPLHF.

This clone was observed a few times. The sample carries other DNA sequences with the same CDR3. This chain links TRBV28 with TRBJ1-2, with D unresolved. Trimming took off 3 bases at V and 4 bases at J, with 9 bases between the two ends. The CDR3 has 13 residues. The germline V gene encodes CDR1 MDHEN and CDR2 SYDVKM. The CDR3 bases are TGTGCCAGCAGTTTCCGCGGAAGCTATGGCTACACCTTC. Translation: CASSFRGSYGYTF.

This clone was detected a few times. J is TRBJ2-3 and V is TRBV28; TRBD2 matches at 9 bases. In germline, CDR1 is MDHEN, CDR2 SYDVKM. Germline trimming cut 6 bases from V and 2 bases from J; bases unmatched to any gene: 18. The CDR3 is made up of 19 amino acids. CDR3 amino acids: CASSWLTGPAGGYTDTQYF. Written as DNA, the CDR3 is TGTGCCAGCAGCTGGCTTACGGGGCCAGCGGGAGGTTACACAGATACGCAGTATTTT.

This clone was seen a single time. The genes are TRBV7-9 and TRBJ1-2; D remains unclear. The CDR3 consists of 13 residues. Deletions cut 1 base from V and 8 bases from J, with 11 bases between. Germline V gene lookup returns CDR1 SEHNR and CDR2 FQNEAQ (reference sequence). The DNA of the CDR3 is TGTGCCAGCAGCTTAGTCCGCGGTGGGGGCTACACCTTC. It translates to CASSLVRGGGYTF.

The chain links TRBV7-8 to TRBJ1-2, with 8 positions matching TRBD1. The length of the CDR3 is 15 residues. V dropped 0 bases and J dropped 8; count of bases not matched to a gene: 8. Germline V lookup: CDR1 SGHVS, CDR2 FQNEAQ. The CDR3 nucleotides read TGTGCCAGCAGCTTAGCCGGTCAGGGGGCCGGAGGCTACACCTTC. The encoded protein is CASSLAGQGAGGYTF.

The chain joins TRBV19 to TRBJ1-4, with D hard to call. Germline CDR1 reads LNHDA; CDR2 reads SQIVND (reference sequence). This CDR3 has 15 amino acids. The ends were cut back, 4 bases at V and 6 bases at J, with 15 bases in the middle. In DNA, the CDR3 is TGTGCCAGTAGTACCGGGAAGCAGGCCGATGAAAAACTGTTTTTT. Its protein product is CASSTGKQADEKLFF.